This TCR beta chain was sequenced in a study of blood T cell repertoires in COVID-19. Study-wide context: The study drew acute and convalescent COVID-19 samples from the United States, Italy and Spain.

With 2 bases clipped from V and 5 bases from J, the junction kept 7 bases outside the gene matches. Germline assignment: CDR1 SNHLY and CDR2 FYNNEI. This CDR3 has 15 amino acids. Followed over time, Seattle patients had been enrolled while infection was active. Authors' processing steps: Amplification of reference gene primers was used by the study to estimate nucleated cell counts. The protocol was immunoSEQ multiplex PCR, while the TCRdb copy is restricted to in-frame clones and leaves out a portion. V and J calls and clone size are given by that table; D and trimming were obtained from the DNA. Among over 50,000 clones, approximately 77% were seen once, and the ten largest hold around 4.9%. The table lists this clone with a few counts.

The chain is built from TRBV2 and TRBJ1-2, with 8 nucleotides matching TRBD1. The TCR comes from a woman in her seventies with COVID-19, enrolled during active disease. Sequencing used peripheral blood. This CDR3 reads CASSELMTGAYGYTF. The CDR3 nucleotides read TGTGCCAGCAGTGAATTGATGACAGGGGCTTATGGCTACACCTTC. Complete variable domain (other parts from reference TRBV2 and TRBJ1-2): EPEVTQTPSHQVTQMGQEVILRCVPISNHLYFYWYRQILGQKVEFLVSFYNNEISEKSEIFDDQFSVERPDGSNFTLKIRSTKLEDSAMYFCASSELMTGAYGYTFGSGTRLTVV.